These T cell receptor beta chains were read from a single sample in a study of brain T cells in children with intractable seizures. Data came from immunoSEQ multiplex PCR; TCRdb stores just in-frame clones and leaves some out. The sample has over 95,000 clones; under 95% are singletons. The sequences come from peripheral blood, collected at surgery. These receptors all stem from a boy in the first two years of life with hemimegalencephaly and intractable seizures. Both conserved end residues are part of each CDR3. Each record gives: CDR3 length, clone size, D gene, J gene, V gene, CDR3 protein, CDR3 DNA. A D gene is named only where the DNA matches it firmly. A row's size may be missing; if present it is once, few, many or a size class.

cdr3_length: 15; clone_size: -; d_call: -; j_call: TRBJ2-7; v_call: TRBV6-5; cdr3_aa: CASSFSSRDVGEQYF; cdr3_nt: TGTGCCAGCAGTTTTTCTTCTCGGGATGTGGGCGAGCAGTACTTC
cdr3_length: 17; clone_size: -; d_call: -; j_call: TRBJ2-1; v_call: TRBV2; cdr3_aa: CASSFAGSIGSYNEQFF; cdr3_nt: TGTGCCAGCAGTTTTGCAGGGAGTATCGGATCCTACAATGAGCAGTTCTTC
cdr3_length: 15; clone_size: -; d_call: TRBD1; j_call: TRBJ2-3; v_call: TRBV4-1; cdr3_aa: CASSQGDRPTDTQYF; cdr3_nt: TGCGCCAGCAGCCAAGGGGACAGGCCTACAGATACGCAGTATTTT
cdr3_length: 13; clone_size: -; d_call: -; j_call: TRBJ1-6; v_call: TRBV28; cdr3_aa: CASSTGKDSPLHF; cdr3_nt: TGTGCCAGCAGCACAGGGAAGGATTCACCCCTCCACTTT
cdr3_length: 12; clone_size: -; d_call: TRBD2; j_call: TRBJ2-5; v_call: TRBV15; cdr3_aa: CATSRRAGEQYF; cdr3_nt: TGTGCCACCAGCAGGAGAGCGGGAGAGCAGTACTTC
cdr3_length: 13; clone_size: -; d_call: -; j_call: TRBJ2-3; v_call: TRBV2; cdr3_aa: CASSERDTDTQYF; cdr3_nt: TGTGCCAGCAGTGAACGGGACACAGATACGCAGTATTTT
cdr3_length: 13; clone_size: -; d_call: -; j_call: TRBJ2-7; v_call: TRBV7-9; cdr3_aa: CASSLSSRAEQYF; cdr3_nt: TGTGCCAGCAGCTTAAGTTCGAGAGCCGAGCAGTACTTC
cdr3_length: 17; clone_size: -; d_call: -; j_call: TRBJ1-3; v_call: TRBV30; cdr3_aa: CAWSVKAGQPSGNTIYF; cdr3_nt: TGTGCCTGGAGTGTAAAGGCCGGACAGCCCTCTGGAAACACCATATATTTT
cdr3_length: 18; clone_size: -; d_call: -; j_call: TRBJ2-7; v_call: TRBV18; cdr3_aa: CASSPEEAGTESSYEQYF; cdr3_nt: TGTGCCAGCTCACCAGAGGAGGCAGGAACGGAGAGCTCCTACGAGCAGTACTTC
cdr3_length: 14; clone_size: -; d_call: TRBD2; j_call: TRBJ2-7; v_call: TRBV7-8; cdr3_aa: CASSFGLAGYEQYF; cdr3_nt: TGTGCCAGCAGCTTTGGACTAGCGGGCTACGAGCAGTACTTC
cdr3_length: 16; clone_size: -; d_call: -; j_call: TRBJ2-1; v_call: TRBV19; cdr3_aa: CASSPWTANYYNEQFF; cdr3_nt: TGTGCCAGTAGTCCCTGGACAGCTAATTACTACAATGAGCAGTTCTTC
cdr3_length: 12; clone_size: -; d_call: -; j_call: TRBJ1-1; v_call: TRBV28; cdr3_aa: CASAGGRTEAFF; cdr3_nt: TGTGCCAGCGCCGGGGGGCGCACTGAAGCTTTCTTT
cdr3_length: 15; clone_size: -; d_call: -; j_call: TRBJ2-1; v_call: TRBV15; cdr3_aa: CATSRDGASAGEQFF; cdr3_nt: TGTGCCACCAGCAGAGATGGGGCGTCCGCGGGAGAGCAGTTCTTC
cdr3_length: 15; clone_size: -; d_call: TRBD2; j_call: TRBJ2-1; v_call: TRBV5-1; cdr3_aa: CASSLRTSSYNEQFF; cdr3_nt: TGCGCCAGCAGCTTGCGGACTAGCTCCTACAATGAGCAGTTCTTC
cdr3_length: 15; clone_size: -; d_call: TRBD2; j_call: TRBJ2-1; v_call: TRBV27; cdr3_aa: CASSFSGRARNEQFF; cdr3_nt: TGTGCCAGCAGTTTTAGCGGGAGGGCCAGGAATGAGCAGTTCTTC
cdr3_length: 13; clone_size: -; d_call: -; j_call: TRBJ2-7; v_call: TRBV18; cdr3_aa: CASSPLLAREQYF; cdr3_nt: TGTGCCAGCTCACCACTCCTAGCGAGAGAGCAGTACTTC
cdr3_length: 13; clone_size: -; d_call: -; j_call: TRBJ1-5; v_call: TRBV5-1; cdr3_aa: CASSRNSNQPQHF; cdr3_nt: TGCGCCAGCAGCCGGAATAGCAATCAGCCCCAGCATTTT
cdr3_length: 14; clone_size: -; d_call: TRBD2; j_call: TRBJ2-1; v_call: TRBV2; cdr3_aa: CASSGEGGYNEQFF; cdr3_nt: TGTGCCAGCAGTGGGGAGGGAGGGTACAATGAGCAGTTCTTC
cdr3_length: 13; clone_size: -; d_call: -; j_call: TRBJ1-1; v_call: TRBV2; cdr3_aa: CASSGHGGTEAFF; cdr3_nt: TGTGCCAGCAGCGGGCACGGCGGAACTGAAGCTTTCTTT
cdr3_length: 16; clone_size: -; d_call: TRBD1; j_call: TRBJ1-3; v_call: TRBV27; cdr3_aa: CASRADRGLPGNTIYF; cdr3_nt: TGTGCCAGCAGAGCTGACAGGGGTCTTCCTGGAAACACCATATATTTT
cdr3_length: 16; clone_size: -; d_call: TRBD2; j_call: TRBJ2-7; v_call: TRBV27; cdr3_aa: CASSLGPGGSLPEQYF; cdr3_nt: TGTGCCAGCAGTCTAGGCCCCGGCGGGAGTCTCCCCGAGCAGTACTTC
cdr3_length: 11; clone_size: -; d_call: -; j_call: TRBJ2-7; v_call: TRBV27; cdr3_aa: CASSDWVEQYF; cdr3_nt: TGTGCCAGCAGTGACTGGGTCGAGCAGTACTTC
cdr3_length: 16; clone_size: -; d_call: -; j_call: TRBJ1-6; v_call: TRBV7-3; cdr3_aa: CASSLSASSYNSPLHF; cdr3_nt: TGTGCCAGCAGCTTATCGGCCAGCTCCTATAATTCACCCCTCCACTTT
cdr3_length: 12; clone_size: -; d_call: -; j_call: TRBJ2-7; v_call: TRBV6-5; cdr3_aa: CARKNVGHEQYF; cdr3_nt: TGTGCCAGGAAGAACGTAGGGCACGAGCAGTACTTC
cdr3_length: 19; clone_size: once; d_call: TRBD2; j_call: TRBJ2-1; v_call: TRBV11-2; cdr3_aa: CASSPGLAGAFSSYNEQFF; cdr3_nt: TGTGCCAGCAGCCCGGGACTAGCGGGAGCCTTTAGCTCCTACAATGAGCAGTTCTTC